The rows below give T cell receptor beta chains drawn from one sample of a study of sequential checkpoint blockade in melanoma. TCRdb keeps only in-frame clones here, not all; method: immunoSEQ multiplex PCR. This sample carries 2,500 to 3,000 clones, roughly 20% of them seen once, and the ten largest clones take 20%. This sample comprised tumor tissue (inferred from file names), obtained from a patient given nivolumab and ipilimumab in sequence. These TCRs come from a human donor with melanoma. Each CDR3 is given with its conserved first and last residue.

v_gene | CDR3aa
TRBV9 | CASSVGGATGELFF
TRBV11-3 | CASSPGTSGRAKNIQYF
TRBV19 | CASSIRGQSYGYTF
TRBV18 | CASSPPSRQETQYF
TRBV11-3 | CASSKRTTQGSSYNEQFF
TRBV9 | CASRSDGASENTEAFF
TRBV7-1 | CASSQDGQGEAFF
TRBV14 | CASSQDYGGGYNEQFF
TRBV6-8 | CASSYSPTFSGNTIYF
TRBV11-3 | CASSPTGGRTEAFF
TRBV6-8 | CASSYSGGFYNEQFF
TRBV19 | CASFPAGAVGEQFF
TRBV11-3 | CASSRTQGASYGYTF
TRBV6-8 | CASSLLPQGANWNTEAFF
TRBV6-8 | CASSYPLAGPAYNEQFF
TRBV5-1 | CASSLEGTNYGYTF
TRBV19 | CASNEAGASTGELFF
TRBV6-8 | CAIAGQGAGNTEAFF
TRBV9 | CASSAGTGAFYEQYF
TRBV4-1 | CASSQDGGQGRTEAFF
TRBV19 | CASRGQGATDTQYF
TRBV11-3 | CASSSRREPDTQYF
TRBV18 | CASSPIGTAQDNNEQFF
TRBV6-8 | CASSDSRQGGNEQFF
TRBV6-8 | CASSDSVGFTDTQYF
TRBV11-3 | CASRPLADPSNEQFF
TRBV5-1 | CASSPTQGTNNEQFF
TRBV6-8 | CASRQGTYGYTF
TRBV6-8 | CASSSWEAKNIQYF
TRBV9 | CASSGSTGAGGYTF
TRBV12-5 | CASGFYTGELFF
TRBV5-1 | CASSGTGTSPDTQYF
TRBV19 | CASSTDPPTTDTQYF
TRBV18 | CASSRGKDSPLHF
TRBV12-2 | CASSPGQPFHEQYF
TRBV6-8 | CASSRDTYFTGELFF
TRBV9 | CASSPPLGVERGTDTQYF
TRBV29-1 | CSVGGQGAGNTIYF
TRBV11-3 | CASSPRTGNTGELFF
TRBV28 | CASSSRTATNEKLFF
TRBV19 | CASRPREGSNEKLFF
TRBV6-8 | CASSNLGPNTEAFF
TRBV6-8 | CASKVGVIDEQYF
TRBV12-2 | CASRLMGVGRRYGYTF
TRBV4-1 | CASSQAPTGEQPQHF
TRBV4-1 | CASSQEREGRHEQFF